This T cell receptor (beta chain) is from a study of CD8 T cells in Susac syndrome. Study-level points and caveats: The CD4+ T cell repertoires of Susac syndrome were found to show no clonal expansion.

A quantity of about 0.5 to 1 ug RNA underwent reverse transcription using random hexamers. Coverage of TCR beta CDR3 amplification by immunoSEQ multiplex PCR extended to 54 Vbeta and 13 Jbeta. A single record per CDR3 protein comes from TCRdb applying MiXCR to the immunoSEQ multiplex PCR reads. Of about 210,000 distinct CDR3 sequences in the sample, less than 95% were seen once. With respect to this clonotype: The antigen is unknown.

The sequencing input was CD4+ T cells from PBMCs. The TCR comes from a human donor with Susac syndrome.

CDR3 sequence: CASSAALRRSPGTDTQYF. CDR3 in DNA: TGTGCCAGCAGTGCGGCGTTGCGCAGGAGCCCTGGCACAGATACGCAGTATTTT. The V and J genes are TRBV6-1 and TRBJ2-3; D call uncertain. Germline V gives CDR1 MNHNS, CDR2 SASEGT. Deletions cut 4 bases from V and 1 base from J, with 21 bases between. The CDR3 contains 18 residues.